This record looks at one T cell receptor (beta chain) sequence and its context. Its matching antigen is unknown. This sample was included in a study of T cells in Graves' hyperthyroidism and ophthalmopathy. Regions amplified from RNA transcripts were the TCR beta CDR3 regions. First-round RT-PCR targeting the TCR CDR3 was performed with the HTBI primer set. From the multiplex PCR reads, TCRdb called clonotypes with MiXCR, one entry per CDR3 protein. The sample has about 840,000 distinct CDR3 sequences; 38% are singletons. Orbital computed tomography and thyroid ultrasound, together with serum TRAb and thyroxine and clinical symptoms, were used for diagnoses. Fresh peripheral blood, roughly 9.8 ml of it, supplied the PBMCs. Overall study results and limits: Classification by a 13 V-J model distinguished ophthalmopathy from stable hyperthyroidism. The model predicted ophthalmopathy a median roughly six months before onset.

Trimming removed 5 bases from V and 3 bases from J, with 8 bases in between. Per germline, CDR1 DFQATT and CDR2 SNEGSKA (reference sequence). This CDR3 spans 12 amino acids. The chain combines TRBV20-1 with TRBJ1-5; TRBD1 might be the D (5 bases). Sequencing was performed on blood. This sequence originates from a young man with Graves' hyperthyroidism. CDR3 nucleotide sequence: TGCAGTGCTGGGGGGGACAATCAGCCCCAGCATTTT. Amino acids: CSAGGDNQPQHF.